This is a list of T cell receptor beta chains from one sample in a study of T-cell memory formation after mild COVID-19. TCRdb called the 5' RACE reads again in MiXCR, with one record for every CDR3 protein. The sample yields 200,000 or so distinct CDR3 sequences, around 19% seen once. The sample consisted of PBMCs or a T cell subset sorted from them (not recorded which). Receptors originate from an adult woman who had mild COVID-19 (a few samples of this study predate the infection). Cell type and time point are not known. Each CDR3 is given with its conserved first and last residue. The D gene is left open where the match is weak. Clone size is stated in some rows and not others, as once, few, many or a class when expanded.

D | J | V | size | DNA | CDR3
NA | TRBJ1-1 | TRBV6-5 | few | TGTGCCAGCAGTTACTCGGTGGGAGGGGGTATGAACACTGAAGCTTTCTTT | CASSYSVGGGMNTEAFF
NA | TRBJ1-1 | TRBV7-9 | NA | TGTGCCAGCAGCTTAGACGGGGTGAACACTGAAGCTTTCTTT | CASSLDGVNTEAFF
NA | TRBJ2-7 | TRBV3-1 | few | TGTGCCAGCGTTAGTGCCACCTACGAGCAGTACTTC | CASVSATYEQYF
TRBD1 | TRBJ2-5 | TRBV7-3 | NA | TGTGCCAGCAGCGTGCTGGGACAGCTGCAAGGGGAGACCCAGTACTTC | CASSVLGQLQGETQYF
NA | TRBJ2-1 | TRBV7-2 | NA | TGTGCCAGCAGCTCACGAATTGAGCAGTTCTTC | CASSSRIEQFF
TRBD2 | TRBJ2-1 | TRBV24-1 | NA | TGTGCCACCAGTGACTATACTAGCGGGAAAAACAATGAGCAGTTCTTC | CATSDYTSGKNNEQFF
NA | TRBJ2-5 | TRBV24-1 | few | TGTGCCACCAGTGACGGGGACGCCCGGCTCCAAGAGACCCAGTACTTC | CATSDGDARLQETQYF
TRBD1 | TRBJ1-3 | TRBV5-1 | NA | TGCGCCAGCAGCCCCGGGACAGGGGCTGGAAACACCATATATTTT | CASSPGTGAGNTIYF
NA | TRBJ1-1 | TRBV20-1 | NA | TGCAGTGCTAGCAGGGATTCGATGATGAACACTGAAGCTTTCTTT | CSASRDSMMNTEAFF
NA | TRBJ1-1 | TRBV12-3/TRBV12-4 | few | TGTGCCAGCAGCATAGACAGGACCTTGAACACTGAAGCTTTCTTT | CASSIDRTLNTEAFF
TRBD1 | TRBJ2-7 | TRBV27 | NA | TGTGCCAGCAGTTTCCGCGGGGGACAGGGGGTGATGACGTCCTACGAGCAGTACTTC | CASSFRGGQGVMTSYEQYF
NA | TRBJ1-5 | TRBV7-2 | many | TGTGCCAGCAGCTTAAGGGGGGGGGCTGGCAATCAGCCCCAGCATTTT | CASSLRGGAGNQPQHF
TRBD2 | TRBJ2-5 | TRBV5-1 | few | TGCGCCAGCAGCCCCGCGGGCGGCGGGGGGGCCGGAGAGACCCAGTACTTC | CASSPAGGGGAGETQYF
NA | TRBJ2-1 | TRBV7-2 | few | TGTGCCAGCAGCTTATGGGCTGCGGAATCCAATGAGCAGTTCTTC | CASSLWAAESNEQFF
TRBD2 | TRBJ2-7 | TRBV19 | NA | TGTGCCAGTAGTATCGGGACTAGCGGGATCTACGAGCAGTACTTC | CASSIGTSGIYEQYF
NA | TRBJ2-2 | TRBV7-9 | NA | TGTGCCAGCAGCTTGGACACAGTGAAGCTGTTTTTT | CASSLDTVKLFF
NA | TRBJ2-1 | TRBV9 | few | TGTGCCAGCAGCGGGATGACTTCCGAGCAGTTCTTC | CASSGMTSEQFF
TRBD2 | TRBJ2-1 | TRBV18 | NA | TGTGCCAGCTCACCATCCGGGAGGCTTGGCAATGAGCAGTTCTTC | CASSPSGRLGNEQFF
TRBD2 | TRBJ2-3 | TRBV7-2 | NA | TGTGCCAGCAGCTTAGCCGCCCTAGCGGCACGGACAGATACGCAGTATTTT | CASSLAALAARTDTQYF
TRBD1 | TRBJ1-1 | TRBV30 | NA | TGTGCCTGGAGTGCGGCAGGGGGAGCTTTCTTT | CAWSAAGGAFF
TRBD1 | TRBJ1-5 | TRBV7-8 | many | TGTGCCAGCAGCTATCAGGGGGCTCTTCAGCCCCAGCATTTT | CASSYQGALQPQHF
NA | TRBJ1-5 | TRBV24-1 | NA | TGTGCCACCAGTGATTCCCGCGGGGCTCGACAGCCCCAGCATTTT | CATSDSRGARQPQHF
NA | TRBJ2-1 | TRBV7-2 | NA | TGTGCCAGCAGCTTAGCAGGGTCCGCCAAGGGGCAGTTCTTC | CASSLAGSAKGQFF
NA | TRBJ1-6 | TRBV6-5 | many | TGTGCCAGCACCCTTAGGGTCAGGGGAAATTCACCCCTCCACTTT | CASTLRVRGNSPLHF
NA | TRBJ1-2 | TRBV7-9 | few | TGTGCCAGCAGCTTAGGGGTGGCTAACTATGGCTACACCTTC | CASSLGVANYGYTF
NA | TRBJ1-6 | TRBV20-1 | few | TGCAGTGCTAGAGACGACCGGGGTTCCTATAATTCACCCCTCCACTTT | CSARDDRGSYNSPLHF
TRBD1 | TRBJ1-1 | TRBV7-2 | NA | TGTGACAGCAGCACCGACAGGGACACTGAAGCTTTCTTT | CDSSTDRDTEAFF
NA | TRBJ1-1 | TRBV20-1 | once | TGCAGGGCCCCCGAACAGGGGAACACTGAAGCTTTCTTT | CRAPEQGNTEAFF
TRBD1 | TRBJ2-3 | TRBV20-1 | NA | TGCAGTGCTACGGGAGGGACAGGGGGCCCAGATACGCAGTATTTT | CSATGGTGGPDTQYF
TRBD2 | TRBJ2-3 | TRBV10-3 | few | TGTGCCGCTTCCGACGGGACTAGCTCTGTTACGCAGTATTTT | CAASDGTSSVTQYF
NA | TRBJ2-7 | TRBV19 | few | TGTGCCAGTAGTGGGGGGACACCAGCCTACGAGCAGTACTTC | CASSGGTPAYEQYF
NA | TRBJ2-5 | TRBV7-9 | NA | TGTGCCAGCAGCTCACTTCCGGGGAGGTCAGGGGAGACCCAGTACTTC | CASSSLPGRSGETQYF
NA | TRBJ2-1 | TRBV24-1 | few | TGTGCCACCAGTGGGTTGACGGGGGGCAGCTCCTACAATGAGCAGTTCTTC | CATSGLTGGSSYNEQFF
TRBD2 | TRBJ2-1 | TRBV24-1 | many | TGTGCCACCAGTGATTTCTGGCGGGGGGGCCGCAATGAGCAGTTCTTC | CATSDFWRGGRNEQFF
TRBD2 | TRBJ2-3 | TRBV5-1 | NA | TGCGCCAGCAGCTTGTTGGCTAGCGGGAGGAGGGATACGCAGTATTTT | CASSLLASGRRDTQYF
TRBD1 | TRBJ2-7 | TRBV7-9 | NA | TGTGCCAGCAGGCATTCCACAGGGGACGAGCAGTACTTC | CASRHSTGDEQYF
NA | TRBJ1-2 | TRBV5-1 | NA | TGCGCCAGCAGCTTGGCCGAACAGGATGACGGCTACACCTTC | CASSLAEQDDGYTF
NA | TRBJ2-5 | TRBV12-3/TRBV12-4 | NA | TGTGCCAGCAGTTTAGCCCCGGTGGAAGGAGAGACCCAGTACTTC | CASSLAPVEGETQYF
TRBD2 | TRBJ2-7 | TRBV2 | few | TGTGCCAGCATATTCCGGGGGGGTCGGGAAAAGCAGTACTTC | CASIFRGGREKQYF
NA | TRBJ2-5 | TRBV5-6 | many | TGTGCCAGCAGCGAGGGAGAGGAGACCCAGTACTTC | CASSEGEETQYF
NA | TRBJ1-1 | TRBV12-3/TRBV12-4 | few | TGTGCCAGCAGGTTTGGGACCGCGCGAGCTTTCTTT | CASRFGTARAFF
TRBD2 | TRBJ2-3 | TRBV5-1 | few | TGCGCCAGCAGCTTGGCCAGGACTAGCCGCGACACAGATACGCAGTATTTT | CASSLARTSRDTDTQYF
NA | TRBJ1-5 | TRBV19 | many | TGTGCCAGTAGTAGCCTGGAAGGGGACAATCAGCCCCAGCATTTT | CASSSLEGDNQPQHF